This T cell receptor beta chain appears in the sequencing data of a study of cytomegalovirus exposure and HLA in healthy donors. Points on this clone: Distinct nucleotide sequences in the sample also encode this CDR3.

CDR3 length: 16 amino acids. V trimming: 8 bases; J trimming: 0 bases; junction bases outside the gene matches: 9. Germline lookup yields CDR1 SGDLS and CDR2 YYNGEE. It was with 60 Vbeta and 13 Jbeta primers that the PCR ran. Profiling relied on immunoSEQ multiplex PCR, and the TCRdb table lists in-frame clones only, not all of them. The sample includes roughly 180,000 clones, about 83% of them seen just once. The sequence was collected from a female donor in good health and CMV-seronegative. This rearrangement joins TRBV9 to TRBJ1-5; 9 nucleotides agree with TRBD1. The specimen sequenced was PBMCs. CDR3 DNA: TGTGCCAGTAGCCCGGGGACAGGGAATAGCAATCAGCCCCAGCATTTT. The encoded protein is CASSPGTGNSNQPQHF. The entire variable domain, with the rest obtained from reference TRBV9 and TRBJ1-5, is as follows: DSGVTQTPKHLITATGQRVTLRCSPRSGDLSVYWYQQSLDQGLQFLIQYYNGEERAKGNILERFSAQQFPDLHSELNLSSLELGDSALYFCASSPGTGNSNQPQHFGDGTRLSIL.